The rows below give T cell receptor beta chains drawn from one sample of a study of T cell repertoires in cytomegalovirus infection. These receptors have no identified antigens. Each CDR3 protein is one row after TCRdb ran MiXCR on the reads. The sample lists around 800,000 distinct CDR3 sequences, approximately 30% occurring once. The starting material was cultured CD8+ T cells from PBMCs, obtained from culture after CMV antigen stimulation. These receptors were taken from a human donor in good health (CMV status not recorded). Some clones in this sample may be carry-over from other donors' samples. Each CDR3 is given with its conserved first and last residue. D genes are given only for firm matches. Clone size is stated in some rows and not others, as once, few, many or a class when expanded.

D: -; size: -; V: TRBV9; J: TRBJ2-3; CDR3: CASSGLRGGTSTDTQYF; DNA: TGTGCCAGCAGCGGACTTCGTGGGGGGACTAGCACAGATACGCAGTATTTT
D: TRBD1; size: few; V: TRBV6-1; J: TRBJ1-1; CDR3: CASSENRGHTEAFF; DNA: TGTGCCAGCAGTGAAAACAGGGGCCACACTGAAGCTTTCTTT
D: -; size: -; V: TRBV6-5; J: TRBJ2-5; CDR3: CASSSLWRGETQYF; DNA: TGTGCCAGCAGTTCCCTCTGGCGGGGAGAGACCCAGTACTTC
D: TRBD2; size: -; V: TRBV7-9; J: TRBJ2-2; CDR3: CASRFLAGNTGELFF; DNA: TGTGCCAGCAGATTCTTAGCGGGGAACACCGGGGAGCTGTTTTTT
D: TRBD1; size: -; V: TRBV7-3; J: TRBJ2-2; CDR3: CAPIGQANTGELFF; DNA: TGTGCCCCCATAGGACAGGCGAACACCGGGGAGCTGTTTTTT
D: -; size: few; V: TRBV5-4; J: TRBJ1-1; CDR3: CASSPPSGPEAFF; DNA: TGTGCCAGCAGCCCCCCGTCGGGTCCTGAAGCTTTCTTT
D: -; size: -; V: TRBV7-2; J: TRBJ2-5; CDR3: CASGWGGETQYF; DNA: TGTGCCAGCGGGTGGGGTGGAGAGACCCAGTACTTC
D: TRBD1; size: -; V: TRBV10-3; J: TRBJ2-3; CDR3: CAISEKGAQDTQYF; DNA: TGTGCCATCAGTGAAAAGGGGGCGCAAGATACGCAGTATTTT
D: TRBD1; size: many; V: TRBV7-2; J: TRBJ2-1; CDR3: CASSLVGTGAFTDNEQFF; DNA: TGTGCCAGCAGCTTAGTAGGGACAGGGGCCTTCACTGACAATGAGCAGTTCTTC
D: -; size: -; V: TRBV10-3; J: TRBJ2-1; CDR3: CAIAGGVKGNEQFF; DNA: TGTGCCATCGCCGGTGGGGTGAAAGGGAATGAGCAGTTCTTC
D: -; size: few; V: TRBV7-8; J: TRBJ1-1; CDR3: CASSAWTVNTEAFF; DNA: TGTGCCAGCAGCGCTTGGACTGTGAACACTGAAGCTTTCTTT
D: -; size: many; V: TRBV11-2; J: TRBJ2-5; CDR3: CASSLVVARQETQYF; DNA: TGTGCCAGCAGCTTAGTCGTGGCTAGACAAGAGACCCAGTACTTC
D: -; size: few; V: TRBV11-2; J: TRBJ2-3; CDR3: CASSPRTGPTDTQYF; DNA: TGTGCCAGCAGCCCTAGGACGGGACCCACAGATACGCAGTATTTT
D: -; size: -; V: TRBV6-1; J: TRBJ1-5; CDR3: CASSAVPRAINQPQHF; DNA: TGTGCCAGCAGTGCGGTTCCCCGGGCCATCAATCAGCCCCAGCATTTT
D: -; size: -; V: TRBV27; J: TRBJ1-2; CDR3: CASSSSGTENYGYTF; DNA: TGTGCCAGCAGTTCCTCCGGGACGGAGAACTATGGCTACACCTTC
D: TRBD1; size: -; V: TRBV11-1; J: TRBJ2-3; CDR3: CASSLPQGARGDTQYF; DNA: TGTGCCAGCAGCTTACCTCAGGGGGCGCGAGGAGATACGCAGTATTTT
D: -; size: -; V: TRBV4-3; J: TRBJ2-5; CDR3: CASSQDLTRDGKETQYF; DNA: TGCGCCAGCAGCCAAGATCTTACCCGGGACGGAAAAGAGACCCAGTACTTC
D: -; size: -; V: TRBV19; J: TRBJ2-1; CDR3: CASSSRTVARDYEQFF; DNA: TGTGCCAGTAGTTCCCGGACAGTGGCAAGGGACTATGAGCAGTTCTTC
D: -; size: few; V: TRBV25-1; J: TRBJ2-7; CDR3: CASQSSYEQYF; DNA: TGTGCCAGCCAAAGCTCCTACGAGCAGTACTTC